This TCR beta chain was sequenced for a study of T cell repertoires in cytomegalovirus infection. MiXCR, run by TCRdb on the reads, gives a single entry per CDR3 protein. The table records approximately 750,000 distinct CDR3 sequences, 35% of them present only once. This clonotype was detected only a few times. V shed 1 base and J shed 5 bases, with 11 bases lying between them. Germline loops: CDR1 MGHRA, CDR2 YSYEKL. CDR3 length: 15 residues. The sequenced sample was PBMCs. This receptor was taken from a human donor in good health (CMV status not recorded). Some clones in this sample may be carry-over from other donors' samples. J is TRBJ2-2 and V is TRBV4-1; D may be TRBD1 or TRBD2 (6 bases each). The CDR3 nucleotides are TGCGCCAGCAGCCAAGCGGGGGCGTGGACCGGGGAGCTGTTTTTT. It encodes CASSQAGAWTGELFF.